This TCR beta chain comes out of a study of human CD8 memory T cell subsets. Study-level findings and limits: Of all T cell receptor chains, just the beta chains were sequenced in this study. The Chao1 estimates suggested that precursor exhausted T cells were less diverse than stem-like memory T cells.

This clonotype is medium-sized by share. Its target is not known. UMI-labeled 5' RACE yielded the TCR beta libraries. TCRdb called the 5' RACE reads again in MiXCR, with one record for every CDR3 protein. The sample includes over 7,000 distinct CDR3 sequences, under 4% seen only once; the top ten take roughly two fifths. This CDR3 comprises 13 residues. Germline assignment: CDR1 GTSNPN and CDR2 SVGIG (reference sequence). Trimming removed 5 bases at V and 3 bases at J, with 13 bases between. This clonotype originated in a human donor in good health. The chain is built from TRBV30 and TRBJ1-2; no definite D call. The specimen sequenced was CD8+ T cells from PBMCs. In DNA, the CDR3 is TGTGCCTGGGGACGGACGAGGGACTATGGCTACACCTTC. This codes for CAWGRTRDYGYTF.